This record covers a single TCR beta chain. Antigen specificity is unknown. CDR1 and CDR2 from the germline V gene are MRHNA and SNTAGT. The CDR3 is made up of 13 amino acids. Trimming removed 4 bases from V and 7 bases from J, with 14 bases in between. Expressed TCRB transcripts were sequenced, since all the RNA that had been isolated was reverse transcribed. This table comes from immunoSEQ multiplex PCR, and its TCRdb copy is limited to in-frame clones, with some not included. The sample shows under 300,000 clones, roughly a tenth of them seen only once. The data stem from a study of beta chain features in type 1 diabetes. Points from the study as a whole: Among all four CD4+ subsets, Type 1 diabetes patients had TCRB CDR3s that were moderately but significantly shorter. Insertion counts at VDJ junctions were lower in type 1 diabetes patients, who also showed more deletions there. Whatever favoring of shorter templates PCR might show would apply equally to patients and controls.

This sequence joins TRBV6-4 and TRBJ2-7; D is unclear. This receptor was identified in a man younger than 45 with type 1 diabetes. The sample consisted of naive CD4+ T cells from blood. Written as DNA, the CDR3 is TGTGCCAGCAGTGCCTCCGCCGGGTGGGAGCAGTACTTC. Its protein product is CASSASAGWEQYF.